The sequence of this T cell receptor (beta chain) was determined in a study of blood T cell repertoires in COVID-19. Study details: Samples of COVID-19 (acute and convalescent) were obtained from the United States, Italy and Spain. PBMCs, B-cell-depleted T cells, or T cells provided the cDNA or gDNA that made up the material.

CDR3 length equals 16 residues. Looked up from germline, CDR1 is MNHNS and CDR2 is SASEGT. V lost 3 bases and J lost 7; bases outside the gene matches: 4. The assay was immunoSEQ multiplex PCR, and TCRdb's table has in-frame clones only and misses some. This table has approximately 200,000 clones, roughly 85% appearing once. Sequencing input: peripheral blood. The J gene is TRBJ2-1, the V gene TRBV6-1; 15 positions agree with TRBD2. The TCR was taken from a man aged 60 to 75 with acute or convalescent COVID-19. The CDR3 protein is CASSDWTSGRANEQFF. The CDR3 bases are TGTGCCAGCAGTGATTGGACTAGCGGGAGGGCTAATGAGCAGTTCTTC.